These T cell receptor beta chains were read from a single sample in a study of cytotoxic CD8 clonotypes in ibrutinib-treated CLL. Profiling relied on immunoSEQ multiplex PCR, and the TCRdb table lists in-frame clones only, not all of them. This table holds nearly 100,000 clones, 70% to 85% found once. The sample here was PBMCs, taken after 12 months of ibrutinib treatment. Every receptor here comes from a human donor with chronic lymphocytic leukemia. The CDR3 runs from the conserved cysteine through the conserved F or W. A D gene is named only where the DNA matches it firmly. Clone size appears in some rows only: once, few, many, or a class for an expanded clone.

V gene: TRBV30; J gene: TRBJ1-1; D gene: TRBD1; clone size: -; CDR3 DNA: TGTGCCTGGAGTGCCAGGGGGAGGACTGAAGCTTTCTTT; CDR3 protein: CAWSARGRTEAFF
V gene: TRBV5-1; J gene: TRBJ2-1; D gene: -; clone size: -; CDR3 DNA: TGCGCCAGCAGCTGGCCCGGGGACTCCTACAATGAGCAGTTCTTC; CDR3 protein: CASSWPGDSYNEQFF
V gene: TRBV9; J gene: TRBJ2-3; D gene: -; clone size: -; CDR3 DNA: TGTGCCAGCAGCGTAACCCTAACTGGGCAGGGGCTACGAGAACAGTATTTT; CDR3 protein: CASSVTLTGQGLREQYF
V gene: TRBV7-9; J gene: TRBJ1-1; D gene: -; clone size: -; CDR3 DNA: TGTGCCAGCAGCTTGGAATACACTGAAGCTTTCTTT; CDR3 protein: CASSLEYTEAFF
V gene: TRBV5-6; J gene: TRBJ2-7; D gene: TRBD1; clone size: -; CDR3 DNA: TGTGCCAGCAGCCGGGGACAGGGGGCTTACGAGCAGTACTTC; CDR3 protein: CASSRGQGAYEQYF
V gene: TRBV5-1; J gene: TRBJ2-3; D gene: -; clone size: -; CDR3 DNA: TGCGCCAGCAGCTTGGGTAACACAGATACGCAGTATTTT; CDR3 protein: CASSLGNTDTQYF
V gene: TRBV10-2; J gene: TRBJ2-5; D gene: TRBD1; clone size: -; CDR3 DNA: TGCGCCAGCAGACGTGACAGGGAAGAGACCCAGTACTTC; CDR3 protein: CASRRDREETQYF
V gene: TRBV27; J gene: TRBJ1-3; D gene: -; clone size: -; CDR3 DNA: TGTGCCAGCAGGCCCGACGCCGCCTCTGGAAACACCATATATTTT; CDR3 protein: CASRPDAASGNTIYF
V gene: TRBV6-1; J gene: TRBJ1-1; D gene: TRBD1; clone size: -; CDR3 DNA: TGTGCCAGCAGAGGACAGGGCTCCCACACTGAAGCTTTCTTT; CDR3 protein: CASRGQGSHTEAFF
V gene: TRBV11-2; J gene: TRBJ2-5; D gene: -; clone size: -; CDR3 DNA: TGTGCCAGCAGCTCCGGACAGTACCAAGAGACCCAGTACTTC; CDR3 protein: CASSSGQYQETQYF
V gene: TRBV4-1; J gene: TRBJ2-1; D gene: TRBD1; clone size: -; CDR3 DNA: TGCGCCAGCAGCCTAGGGGGTGGGACAGAAACCTACAATGAGCAGTTCTTC; CDR3 protein: CASSLGGGTETYNEQFF
V gene: TRBV10-3; J gene: TRBJ2-7; D gene: -; clone size: -; CDR3 DNA: TGTGCCATCAGCCCACTGTTTAGAAATTCGAGCTCCTACGAGCAGTACTTC; CDR3 protein: CAISPLFRNSSSYEQYF
V gene: TRBV2; J gene: TRBJ1-4; D gene: -; clone size: -; CDR3 DNA: TGTGCCAGCATCAAGACAGCAACTAATGAAAAACTGTTTTTT; CDR3 protein: CASIKTATNEKLFF
V gene: TRBV27; J gene: TRBJ2-7; D gene: -; clone size: -; CDR3 DNA: TGTGCCAGCAGTTTATCGGGGGTTTCCTACGAGCAGTACTTC; CDR3 protein: CASSLSGVSYEQYF
V gene: TRBV9; J gene: TRBJ2-7; D gene: -; clone size: -; CDR3 DNA: TGTGCCAGCAGCCCCCAGGGTAGCGGTCTCTCCTACGAGCAGTACTTC; CDR3 protein: CASSPQGSGLSYEQYF
V gene: TRBV5-5; J gene: TRBJ1-2; D gene: -; clone size: -; CDR3 DNA: TGTGCCAGCAGCTGGGGGTCAGTCGAGGGCTACACCTTC; CDR3 protein: CASSWGSVEGYTF
V gene: TRBV13; J gene: TRBJ2-3; D gene: -; clone size: -; CDR3 DNA: TGTGCCAGCAGCCCCACAAATACGCAGTATTTT; CDR3 protein: CASSPTNTQYF
V gene: TRBV6-6; J gene: TRBJ1-2; D gene: -; clone size: -; CDR3 DNA: TGTGCCAGCAGTTCCGCCACGGGGGGCGACGGCTACACCTTC; CDR3 protein: CASSSATGGDGYTF
V gene: TRBV7-9; J gene: TRBJ2-1; D gene: TRBD2; clone size: -; CDR3 DNA: TGTGCCAGCACCATTGTACCCGGCCGCGGGGGGGCCTACAATGAGCAGTTCTTC; CDR3 protein: CASTIVPGRGGAYNEQFF
V gene: TRBV7-2; J gene: TRBJ2-3; D gene: TRBD1; clone size: -; CDR3 DNA: TGTGCCAGCAGCTTGGGACAGGGAGGCGCAGATACGCAGTATTTT; CDR3 protein: CASSLGQGGADTQYF
V gene: TRBV7-3; J gene: TRBJ2-3; D gene: -; clone size: few; CDR3 DNA: TGTGCCAGCAGCTTGGCGGGCGGGATCACAGATACGCAGTATTTT; CDR3 protein: CASSLAGGITDTQYF
V gene: TRBV6-5; J gene: TRBJ1-1; D gene: TRBD1; clone size: -; CDR3 DNA: TGTGCCAGCAAAAAGGGACAGGCCATGAACACTGAAGCTTTCTTT; CDR3 protein: CASKKGQAMNTEAFF
V gene: TRBV6-1; J gene: TRBJ1-2; D gene: -; clone size: -; CDR3 DNA: TGTGCCAGCAGTGCCAGGGACGGAGGCATCTTCGACTATGGCTACACCTTC; CDR3 protein: CASSARDGGIFDYGYTF
V gene: TRBV7-6; J gene: TRBJ1-1; D gene: -; clone size: -; CDR3 DNA: TGTGCCAGCAGCTTAGGCCCAGGGGCGACTGAAGCTTTCTTT; CDR3 protein: CASSLGPGATEAFF
V gene: TRBV2; J gene: TRBJ2-3; D gene: -; clone size: -; CDR3 DNA: TGTGCCAGCAGTTACAGGTTCACAGATACGCAGTATTTT; CDR3 protein: CASSYRFTDTQYF
V gene: TRBV11-3; J gene: TRBJ2-5; D gene: -; clone size: -; CDR3 DNA: TGTGCCAGCAGCACCTACCTGACGGTGCAGGGGGGCCAAGAGACCCAGTACTTC; CDR3 protein: CASSTYLTVQGGQETQYF
V gene: TRBV11-2; J gene: TRBJ2-5; D gene: -; clone size: -; CDR3 DNA: TGTGCCAGCAGCTTACGGACGGCAGGGGAAGAGACCCAGTACTTC; CDR3 protein: CASSLRTAGEETQYF
V gene: TRBV6-6; J gene: TRBJ2-1; D gene: TRBD1; clone size: -; CDR3 DNA: TGTGCCAGCGGACAGGCCCCACTCAATGAGCAGTTCTTC; CDR3 protein: CASGQAPLNEQFF
V gene: TRBV10-3; J gene: TRBJ1-6; D gene: -; clone size: few; CDR3 DNA: TGTGCCATCAGCCCGGACAAGTCATCACCCCTCCACTTT; CDR3 protein: CAISPDKSSPLHF
V gene: TRBV28; J gene: TRBJ1-2; D gene: -; clone size: -; CDR3 DNA: TGTGCCAGCAGTGGACACCGGGCCCTTGGCTACACCTTC; CDR3 protein: CASSGHRALGYTF
V gene: TRBV18; J gene: TRBJ1-1; D gene: TRBD1; clone size: -; CDR3 DNA: TGTGCCAGCTCACCACCGGTTACAGGGGAAAGTGAAGCTTTCTTT; CDR3 protein: CASSPPVTGESEAFF
V gene: TRBV6-1; J gene: TRBJ2-7; D gene: -; clone size: -; CDR3 DNA: TGTGCCAGCAGTGAAGCGTACAGTCGCCGAACCTACGAGCAGTACTTC; CDR3 protein: CASSEAYSRRTYEQYF
V gene: TRBV28; J gene: TRBJ2-7; D gene: -; clone size: -; CDR3 DNA: TGTGCCAGCAGTTTCACTGGACAGCCCTCCTACGAGCAGTACTTC; CDR3 protein: CASSFTGQPSYEQYF
V gene: TRBV14; J gene: TRBJ2-2; D gene: -; clone size: -; CDR3 DNA: TGTGCCAGCAGCCAAGCCCAAGGGATCTACACCGGGGAGCTGTTTTTT; CDR3 protein: CASSQAQGIYTGELFF
V gene: TRBV27; J gene: TRBJ2-2; D gene: TRBD2; clone size: once; CDR3 DNA: TGTGCCAGCAGTCCCGCGAGGCAAGGACTAGCGGGGGTTACCGGGGAGCTGTTTTTT; CDR3 protein: CASSPARQGLAGVTGELFF
V gene: TRBV6-4; J gene: TRBJ2-3; D gene: -; clone size: -; CDR3 DNA: TGTGCCAGCAGACCGACAGGCACAAACACAGATACGCAGTATTTT; CDR3 protein: CASRPTGTNTDTQYF
V gene: TRBV27; J gene: TRBJ2-2; D gene: TRBD1; clone size: few; CDR3 DNA: TGTGCCAGCAGTAGTACAGGGGCAAGTCCCGGGGAGCTGTTTTTT; CDR3 protein: CASSSTGASPGELFF
V gene: TRBV7-9; J gene: TRBJ2-1; D gene: TRBD2; clone size: -; CDR3 DNA: TGTGCCAGCAGCTTAGGCCGGACTAGCGGTAAATACAATGAGCAGTTCTTC; CDR3 protein: CASSLGRTSGKYNEQFF
V gene: TRBV12-5; J gene: TRBJ2-5; D gene: -; clone size: -; CDR3 DNA: TGTGCTAGTGGTTTGGTACAAGGTGAGAGAGAGACCCAGTACTTC; CDR3 protein: CASGLVQGERETQYF
V gene: TRBV5-1; J gene: TRBJ1-6; D gene: -; clone size: -; CDR3 DNA: TGCGCCAGCAGCTTCGCGGGGGATGGGAATTCACCCCTCCACTTT; CDR3 protein: CASSFAGDGNSPLHF
V gene: TRBV7-2; J gene: TRBJ2-5; D gene: -; clone size: -; CDR3 DNA: TGTGCCAGCAGCGCTAAAGAGACCCAGTACTTC; CDR3 protein: CASSAKETQYF
V gene: TRBV10-3; J gene: TRBJ1-2; D gene: -; clone size: few; CDR3 DNA: TGTGCCATCAGTAGACAAGCTAACTATGGCTACACCTTC; CDR3 protein: CAISRQANYGYTF
V gene: TRBV7-2; J gene: TRBJ2-7; D gene: -; clone size: -; CDR3 DNA: TGTGCCAGCAGCCGCCCGTCCTCCTACGAGCAGTACTTC; CDR3 protein: CASSRPSSYEQYF